Below, 27 T cell receptor beta chains from the same sample are listed, as sequenced in a study of T cell repertoires in cytomegalovirus infection. TCRdb independently ran MiXCR on the reads; one entry per CDR3 protein. This table has about 830,000 distinct CDR3 sequences, 30% to 35% appearing once. The antigens for these receptors are not known. Sequenced here: cultured CD8+ T cells from PBMCs, sampled from culture after CMV antigen stimulation. Source of these receptors: a human donor in good health (CMV status not recorded). Some clones in this sample may be carry-over from other donors' samples.

Only a few counts were recorded for this clonotype. V is TRBV19 and J is TRBJ1-1, with D perhaps TRBD1 (5 bases). Deletions cut 6 bases from V and 4 bases from J, with 12 bases between. Per germline, CDR1 LNHDA and CDR2 SQIVND (reference sequence). There are 13 residues in the CDR3. CDR3 bases: TGTGCCAGTAGACAAGTCGGGGCCACTGAAGCTTTCTTT. Protein sequence: CASRQVGATEAFF.

Comment on this clonotype: A junction end diverges from the germline sequence, so it may reflect a read error. This chain uses TRBV5-4 with TRBJ1-1; D is unresolved. This CDR3 comprises 11 residues. Germline V lookup: CDR1 SGHNT, CDR2 YYREEE (reference sequence). The CDR3 DNA is TGTGCCAGCAGCTCGGGCCCATTCCTGTGGTTT. Translating it yields CASSSGPFLWF.

The chain recombines TRBV10-3 with TRBJ1-2; D uncertain. The CDR3 has 11 amino acids. Germline loops: CDR1 ENHRY, CDR2 SYGVKD. V lost 6 bases, J lost 4 bases, and 6 bases lay in between. CDR3 in amino acids: CAIRKTYGYTF. The CDR3 nucleotides are TGTGCCATCAGGAAGACCTATGGCTACACCTTC.

This chain's CDR3 is CASSLARQGADEQYV. DNA for the CDR3: TGTGCCAGCAGCTTAGCCCGGCAGGGGGCGGACGAGCAGTACGTC. This chain links TRBV7-8 with TRBJ2-7, with 8 bases fitting TRBD1. The V segment lost 0 bases and the J segment 5 bases; nucleotides outside the gene matches: 6. Germline assignment: CDR1 SGHVS and CDR2 FQNEAQ. The CDR3 sequence is 15 residues long.

The rearrangement links TRBV7-4 to TRBJ1-2; TRBD1 agrees at 8 bases. V gave up 5 bases and J gave up 4 bases; unmatched junction bases: 9. CDR1 and CDR2 from the germline V gene are SGHVT and SQSDAQ. CDR3 size: 15 residues. The CDR3 DNA reads TGTGCCAGCAGCCCCCCTCTCGGGACAGGCTATGGCTACACCTTC. Protein product: CASSPPLGTGYGYTF. Full variable domain (missing parts from reference TRBV7-4 and TRBJ1-2): GAGVSQSPRYKVAKRGRDVALRCDSISGHVTLYWYRQTLGQGSEVLTYSQSDAQRDKSGRPSGRFSAERPERSVSTLKIQRTEQGDSAVYLCASSPPLGTGYGYTFGSGTRLTVV.

This clonotype was seen ten or more times. CDR3 in amino acids: CASSQGSGGDEQFF. The CDR3 coding sequence is TGTGCCAGCAGCCAAGGGAGTGGAGGGGATGAGCAGTTCTTC. The rearrangement uses TRBV7-6 and TRBJ2-1; D is perhaps TRBD2 (6 bases). Per germline, CDR1 SGHVS and CDR2 FNYEAQ. The CDR3 is 14 amino acids. V was shortened by 5 bases and J by 8 bases, with 16 bases between the two germline ends.

The chain uses TRBV7-9 and TRBJ1-4; D gene uncertain. Trimming took off 0 bases at V and 4 bases at J, with 12 bases between the two ends. Germline V gene data show CDR1 as SEHNR and CDR2 as FQNEAQ (reference sequence). The CDR3 is 16 residues long. As DNA, the CDR3 is TGTGCCAGCAGCTTAGCGCTCATGGGCCGTAATGAAAAACTGTTTTTT. It yields the protein CASSLALMGRNEKLFF.

CDR3 amino acids: CASSLGGSAYQETQYF. DNA of the CDR3: TGTGCCAGCAGCTTAGGAGGTAGCGCGTACCAAGAGACCCAGTACTTC. The genes are TRBV7-2 and TRBJ2-5; D possibly corresponds to TRBD2 (5 bases). CDR1 and CDR2 from the germline V gene are SGHTA and FQGNSA. V lost 1 base and J lost 0, with 12 bases in between. This CDR3 region has 16 residues. The variable domain in full, completed from reference TRBV7-2 and TRBJ2-5, reads GAGVSQSPSNKVTEKGKDVELRCDPISGHTALYWYRQSLGQGLEFLIYFQGNSAPDKSGLPSDRFSAERTGGSVSTLTIQRTQQEDSAVYLCASSLGGSAYQETQYFGPGTRLLVL.

V gene TRBV6-5 combines with J gene TRBJ2-2; D unclear. This CDR3 region has 13 residues. Looked up from germline, CDR1 is MNHEY and CDR2 is SVGAGI. Deletions cut 4 bases from V and 4 bases from J, with 7 bases between. Here the CDR3 reads CASSFGPTGELFF. As DNA, the CDR3 is TGTGCCAGCAGTTTCGGGCCCACCGGGGAGCTGTTTTTT.

This clonotype was counted a single time. The chain has TRBV7-9 and TRBJ2-2; a possible D gene is TRBD2 (5 bases). The CDR3 is made up of 15 amino acids. CDR1 and CDR2 (germline): SEHNR, FQNEAQ (reference sequence). V lost 3 bases to trimming and J lost 6 bases, with 14 bases between them. The CDR3 loop reads CASSFGGTIAGELFF. CDR3 in DNA: TGTGCCAGCAGCTTTGGAGGAACGATAGCCGGGGAGCTGTTTTTT.

This clonotype showed up just a few times. The chain couples TRBV12-3 or TRBV12-4 to TRBJ2-1; D may be TRBD2 (6 bases). Trimming took off 6 bases at V and 9 bases at J, with 15 bases between the two ends. The CDR3 spans 13 residues. This chain's CDR3 is CASSPGRGGEQFF. The CDR3 DNA reads TGTGCCAGCAGCCCTGGGCGGGGTGGTGAGCAGTTCTTC.

The V gene is TRBV19, the J gene TRBJ2-2; no firm D call. Germline values: CDR1 LNHDA, CDR2 SQIVND (reference sequence). V shed 2 bases and J shed 1 base, with 8 bases lying between them. The CDR3 is 15 amino acids. The CDR3 protein is CASSIYTENTGELFF. Written as DNA, the CDR3 is TGTGCCAGTAGTATATATACTGAGAACACCGGGGAGCTGTTTTTT.

Points on this clonotype: The CDR3 does not end in the conserved phenylalanine or tryptophan, so this is likely a read error. This sequence joins TRBV6-2 or TRBV6-3 and TRBJ2-2; no reliable D call. This CDR3 comprises 14 residues. V shed 0 bases and J shed 4 bases, with 6 bases lying between them. Per germline, CDR1 MNHEY and CDR2 SVGEGT. In DNA form, the CDR3 reads TGTGCCAGCAGTTACTCGACGGGCACCGGGGAGCTGTTTTCT. It translates to CASSYSTGTGELFS.

The chain has TRBV24-1 and TRBJ1-5, with unresolved D. Trimming removed 3 bases from V and 6 bases from J, with 20 bases in between. The CDR3 runs to 17 residues. The germline CDR1 and CDR2 sequences are KGHDR and SFDVKD. CDR3 sequence reads: CATSDSLGRSFSQPQHF. CDR3 coding DNA: TGTGCCACCAGTGATAGCTTGGGCAGGTCGTTTTCTCAGCCCCAGCATTTT.

DNA of the CDR3: TGTGCCAGCAGCATAGACAGGAGAAAGCAGTTCTTC. It encodes CASSIDRRKQFF. The chain employs TRBV6-5 and TRBJ2-1; TRBD1 is a possible D gene (6 bases). V lost 6 bases and J lost 11, with 14 bases in between. In germline, CDR1 is MNHEY, CDR2 SVGAGI. The CDR3 covers 12 residues.

This clonotype showed up many times. This chain connects TRBV11-2 to TRBJ2-1, with 10 bases identical to TRBD2. Germline trimming cut 5 bases from V and 4 bases from J; bases unmatched to any gene: 8. From germline, CDR1 is SGHAT and CDR2 FQNNGV. CDR3 length equals 16 residues. The CDR3 is CASSPQLAGDYNEQFF. The CDR3 DNA reads as TGTGCCAGCAGCCCTCAGCTAGCGGGGGATTACAATGAGCAGTTCTTC.

CDR3 region: CASSGWGTSDNEQFF. The CDR3 DNA reads TGTGCCAGCAGCGGGTGGGGGACTAGCGACAATGAGCAGTTCTTC. V usage is TRBV9 and J usage is TRBJ2-1; 10 bases are a match to TRBD2. Germline V lookup: CDR1 SGDLS, CDR2 YYNGEE. The J segment lost 5 bases and the V segment lost 3 bases, leaving 5 bases of the junction unmatched. The CDR3 is made up of 15 amino acids.

The V call is TRBV7-6, the J call TRBJ1-6, with D unresolved. V was trimmed by 4 bases and J by 10 bases, leaving 11 bases between them. This CDR3 has 13 residues. The V gene's germline CDR1 is SGHVS and CDR2 FNYEAQ. DNA of the CDR3: TGTGCCAGCAGCTCGTCCGCGGGCTCACCCCTCCACTTT. Residues: CASSSSAGSPLHF.

Only a few counts were recorded for this clonotype. This chain connects TRBV12-5 to TRBJ2-7; D is possibly TRBD1 (6 bases). V lost 7 bases, J lost 6 bases, and 10 bases lay in between. The CDR3 covers 11 residues. In germline, CDR1 is LGHNT, CDR2 FRNRAP. CDR3 in amino acids: CASARTAEQYF. CDR3 nucleotide sequence: TGTGCTAGTGCCCGGACAGCCGAGCAGTACTTC.

This clonotype was observed a few times. This rearrangement joins TRBV7-6 to TRBJ2-1; 7 bases are a match to TRBD2. CDR3 length: 16 residues. Germline assignment: CDR1 SGHVS and CDR2 FNYEAQ. Trimming removed 5 bases from V and 1 base from J; junction bases left unmatched: 8. The CDR3 protein is CASSPSAGESYNEQFF. The CDR3 DNA follows: TGTGCCAGCAGCCCCTCGGCGGGGGAGTCCTACAATGAGCAGTTCTTC.

This clonotype was counted a few times. This chain uses TRBV12-3 or TRBV12-4 with TRBJ2-1; D is unclear. This CDR3 has 11 amino acids. With 7 bases removed from V and 5 bases from J, the gap between germline ends came to 6 bases. This chain's CDR3 is CASTPDNEQFF. The CDR3, as DNA: TGTGCCAGCACTCCCGACAATGAGCAGTTCTTC.

This clonotype was seen more than once but under ten times. The rearrangement uses TRBV6-5 and TRBJ2-1; the D is unclear. Trimming removed 2 bases at V and 3 bases at J, with 8 bases between. CDR1 and CDR2 (germline): MNHEY, SVGAGI. The CDR3 loop spans 14 amino acids. CDR3 in DNA: TGTGCCAGCAGTTACGGGATCAGCTACAATGAGCAGTTCTTC. It translates to CASSYGISYNEQFF.

In its sample, this clonotype was seen many times. The V call is TRBV6-6, the J call TRBJ2-5; 7 bases agree with TRBD1. The junction had 9 bases not matched to a gene; V was cut back by 5 bases and J by 12 bases. Germline V gene lookup returns CDR1 MNHNY and CDR2 SVGAGI (reference sequence). CDR3 length: 12 amino acids. The CDR3 spells CASSQDRQWEYF. The CDR3 coding sequence is TGTGCCAGCAGTCAGGACAGGCAGTGGGAGTACTTC.

The chain combines TRBV7-9 with TRBJ2-7; no clear D gene. CDR1 SEHNR and CDR2 FQNEAQ come from the germline V gene (reference sequence). The CDR3 loop spans 12 amino acids. The V and J ends lost 3 bases and 9 bases respectively, with 12 bases between them. Here the CDR3 reads CASSFDRRAQYF. For the CDR3, the DNA is TGTGCCAGCAGCTTCGACCGCCGGGCGCAGTACTTC.

This clonotype was observed many times. The chain links TRBV7-8 to TRBJ2-2; 11 bases align to TRBD1. The CDR3 sequence is 17 residues long. Trimming cost V 1 base and J 5 bases; bases outside gene matches: 6. Per the germline V gene, CDR1 is SGHVS and CDR2 is FQNEAQ. The CDR3 DNA reads TGTGCCAGCAGCTTAGACCCCGGGACAGGGGGAACCGGGGAGCTGTTTTTT. Translated: CASSLDPGTGGTGELFF. The whole variable domain, remainder taken from reference TRBV7-8 and TRBJ2-2, is GAGVSQSPRYKVAKRGQDVALRCDPISGHVSLFWYQQALGQGPEFLTYFQNEAQLDKSGLPSDRFFAERPEGSVSTLKIQRTQQEDSAVYLCASSLDPGTGGTGELFFGEGSRLTVL.

This clonotype was seen repeatedly, ten times or more. The gene calls are TRBV7-6 and TRBJ2-1; no definite D call. Germline CDR1 reads SGHVS; CDR2 reads FNYEAQ. The CDR3 has 14 residues. V lost 1 base to trimming and J lost 7 bases, with 11 bases between them. The CDR3 sequence: CASSLDGHPNEQFF. The CDR3 region has the DNA TGTGCCAGCAGCTTAGATGGCCACCCGAATGAGCAGTTCTTC.

The rearrangement joins TRBV7-2 to TRBJ2-5, with D possibly matching TRBD1 (5 bases). Trimming shortened V by 1 base and J by 5 bases, and 11 bases separated the two germline ends. CDR3 length equals 14 residues. Per the germline V gene, CDR1 is SGHTA and CDR2 is FQGNSA. The CDR3 reads CASSLVGPLETQYF. In DNA form, the CDR3 reads TGTGCCAGCAGCTTAGTGGGGCCCTTGGAGACCCAGTACTTC.